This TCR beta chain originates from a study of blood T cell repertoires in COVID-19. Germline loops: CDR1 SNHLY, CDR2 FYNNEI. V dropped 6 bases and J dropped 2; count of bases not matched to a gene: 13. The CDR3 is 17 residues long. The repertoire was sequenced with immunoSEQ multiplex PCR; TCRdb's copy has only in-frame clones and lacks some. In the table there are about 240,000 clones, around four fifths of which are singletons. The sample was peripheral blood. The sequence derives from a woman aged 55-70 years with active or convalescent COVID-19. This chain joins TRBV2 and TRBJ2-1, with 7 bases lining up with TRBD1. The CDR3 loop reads CASSQFSGTATYNEQFF. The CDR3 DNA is TGTGCCAGCAGCCAATTTTCCGGGACAGCGACCTACAATGAGCAGTTCTTC.